This T cell receptor beta chain came from a study of blood T cell repertoires in COVID-19 (dated by TCRdb to 2019 to 2021). Regarding the complete study: Samples covering the acute and convalescent phases of COVID-19 were provided by collaborators in the United States, Italy and Spain. The repertoires were released in a freely available public database meant as a resource for research on the immune response to SARS-CoV-2. Deeply sampled blood TCRbeta repertoires from subjects exposed to, actively infected with, or recovered from COVID-19 were included in the dataset. The material from the prospective study consisted of cDNA or gDNA derived from T cells, B-cell-depleted T cells, or PBMCs. Where HLA class I and class II types were available, the types were taken from metadata supplied by the sample provider, not from assay-based typing. Samples came from the ongoing ImmuneRACE study (first 160 participants) plus 1,254 subjects from 6 global collaborators. The sample metadata nearly always contained a de-identified subject ID, COVID-19 status, age in years and sex.

At one collaborating source in Seattle, patients were enrolled during active infection and were followed longitudinally through the course of disease. The collaborating institutions used their own protocols to collect whole blood in K2EDTA tubes. For TCRbeta analysis, collaborators shipped samples as frozen whole blood, isolated PBMCs, or DNA extracted from either of those sample types. V loses 6 bases, J loses 0 bases, and the germline ends lie 12 bases apart. The CDR3 spans 14 residues, from the cysteine through the phenylalanine. CDR3 DNA only is kept here, 42 bases in frame from base 1. The germline V gene sets CDR1 to ENHRY and CDR2 to SYGVKD. TCRbeta CDR3 regions were amplified from genomic DNA by means of the immunoSEQ Assay, a bias-controlled multiplex PCR. Per the original workflow: The number of nucleated cells in each sample was estimated from the amplification of reference gene primers within the assay. To quantify the absolute abundance of each unique TCRbeta CDR3 rearrangement, sequence reads were collapsed and filtered. For each sample, productive Simpson clonality was calculated as the square root of Simpson's diversity index over productive rearrangements. TCRdb obtained this table from immuneACCESS and retained in-frame rearrangements with V and J assigned. These tables miss some clones; where compared with another copy, unresolved V genes account for less than half of the shortfall, and the remainder is unexplained. For V, J and clone size, that table is used; D and trimming come from the DNA. Within this sample are 150,000 to 200,000 clones, with 92% of them counted one time only. The leading ten clones occupy about 4.6% of the sample.

Summary of the overall study and its limitations: Clinical and demographic metadata were provided uncurated, with the amount varying by source and participant.

Note on this clone: Its specific antigen is unknown. The sample holds no much larger clone one base away, and base qualities are not on file.

This receptor chain uses TRBV10-3 and TRBJ2-7, with TRBD1 perhaps the D gene, on 6 matching bases. Sequencing used peripheral blood. This clonotype originated in a young man with COVID-19, enrolled during active disease. The DNA reads as follows: TGTGCCATCAGGGGTGACAGGAACTCCTACGAGCAGTACTTC. Its translation reads: CAIRGDRNSYEQYF.